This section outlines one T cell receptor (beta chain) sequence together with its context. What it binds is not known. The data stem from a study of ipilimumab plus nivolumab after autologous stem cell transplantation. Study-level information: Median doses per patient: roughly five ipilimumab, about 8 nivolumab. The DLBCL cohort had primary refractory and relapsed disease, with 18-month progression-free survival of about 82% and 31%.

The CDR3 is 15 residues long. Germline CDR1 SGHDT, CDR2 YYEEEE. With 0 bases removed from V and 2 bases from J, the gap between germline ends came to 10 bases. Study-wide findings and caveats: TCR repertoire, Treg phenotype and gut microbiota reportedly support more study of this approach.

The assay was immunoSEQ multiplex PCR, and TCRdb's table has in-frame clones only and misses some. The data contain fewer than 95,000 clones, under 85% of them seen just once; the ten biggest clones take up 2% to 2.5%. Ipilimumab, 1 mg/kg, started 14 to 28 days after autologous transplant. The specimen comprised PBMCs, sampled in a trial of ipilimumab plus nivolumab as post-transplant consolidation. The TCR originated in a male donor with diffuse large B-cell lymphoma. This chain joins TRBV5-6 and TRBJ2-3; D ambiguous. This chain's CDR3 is CASSLGQEHTDTQYF. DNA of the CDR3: TGTGCCAGCAGCTTGGGGCAGGAGCACACAGATACGCAGTATTTT.